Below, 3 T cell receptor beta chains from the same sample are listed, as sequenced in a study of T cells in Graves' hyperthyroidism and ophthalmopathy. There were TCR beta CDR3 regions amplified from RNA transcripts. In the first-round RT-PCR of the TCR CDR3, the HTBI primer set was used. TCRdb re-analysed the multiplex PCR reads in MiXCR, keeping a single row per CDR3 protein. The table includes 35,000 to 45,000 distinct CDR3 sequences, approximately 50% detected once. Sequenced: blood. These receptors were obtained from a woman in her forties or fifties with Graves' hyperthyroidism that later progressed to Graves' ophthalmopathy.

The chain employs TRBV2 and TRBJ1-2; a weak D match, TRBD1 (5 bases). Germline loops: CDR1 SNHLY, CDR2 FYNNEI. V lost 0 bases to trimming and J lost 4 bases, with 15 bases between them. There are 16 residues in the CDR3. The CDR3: CASSEAGTPDFYGYTF. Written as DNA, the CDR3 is TGTGCCAGCAGTGAAGCAGGGACTCCGGACTTCTATGGCTACACCTTC.

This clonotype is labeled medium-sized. The CDR3 protein is CSVERTGRTEQYF. The CDR3 nucleotides are TGCAGCGTAGAGCGGACAGGAAGAACCGAGCAGTACTTC. V gene TRBV29-1 combines with J gene TRBJ2-7, with 7 bases matching TRBD1. V gave up 6 bases and J gave up 6 bases; unmatched junction bases: 11. CDR3 length: 13 amino acids. Germline loops: CDR1 SQVTM, CDR2 ANQGSEA.

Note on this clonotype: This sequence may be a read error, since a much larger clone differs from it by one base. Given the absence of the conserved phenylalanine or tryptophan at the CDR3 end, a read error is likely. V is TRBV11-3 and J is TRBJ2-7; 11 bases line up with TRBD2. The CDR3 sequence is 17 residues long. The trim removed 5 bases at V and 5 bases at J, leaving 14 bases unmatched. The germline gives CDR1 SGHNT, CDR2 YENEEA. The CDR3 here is CASSQGLAGGPENEQYL. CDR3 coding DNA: TGTGCCAGCAGCCAAGGATTAGCGGGAGGGCCAGAAAACGAGCAGTACCTC.